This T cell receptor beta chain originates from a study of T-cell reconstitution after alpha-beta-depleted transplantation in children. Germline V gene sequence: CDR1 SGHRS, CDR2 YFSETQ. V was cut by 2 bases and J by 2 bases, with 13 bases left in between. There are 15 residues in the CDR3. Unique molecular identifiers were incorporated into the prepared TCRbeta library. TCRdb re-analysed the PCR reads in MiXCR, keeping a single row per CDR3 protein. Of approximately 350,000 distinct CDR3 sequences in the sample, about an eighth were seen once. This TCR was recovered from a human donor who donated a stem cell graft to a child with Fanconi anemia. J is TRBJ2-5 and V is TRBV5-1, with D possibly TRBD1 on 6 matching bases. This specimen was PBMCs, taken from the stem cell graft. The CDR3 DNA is TGCGCCAGCAGCTTTGCAGGGGCCACGCAAGAGACCCAGTACTTC. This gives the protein CASSFAGATQETQYF.